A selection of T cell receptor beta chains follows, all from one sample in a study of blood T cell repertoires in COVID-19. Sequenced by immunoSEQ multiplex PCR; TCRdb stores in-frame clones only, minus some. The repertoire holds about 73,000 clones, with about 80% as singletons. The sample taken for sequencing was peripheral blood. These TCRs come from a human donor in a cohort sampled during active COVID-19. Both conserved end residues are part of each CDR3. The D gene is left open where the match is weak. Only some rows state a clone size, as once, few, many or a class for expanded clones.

CDR3: CASSIRTGLYEQYF
DNA: TGTGCCAGTAGTATTCGGACAGGGCTTTACGAGCAGTACTTC
J: TRBJ2-7
D: TRBD1
size: few
V: TRBV19

CDR3: CASSTQPGSTDTQYF
DNA: TGCGCCAGCAGCACTCAACCAGGTAGCACAGATACGCAGTATTTT
J: TRBJ2-3
D: NA
size: NA
V: TRBV4-1

CDR3: CASSSSRVSRGSHQPQHF
DNA: TGCGCCAGCAGCTCCTCCCGCGTTAGCAGGGGATCCCATCAGCCCCAGCATTTT
J: TRBJ1-5
D: NA
size: NA
V: TRBV5-1

CDR3: CASRLGTVSYNEQFF
DNA: TGTGCCAGCAGGCTAGGGACAGTCTCCTACAATGAGCAGTTCTTC
J: TRBJ2-1
D: TRBD1
size: NA
V: TRBV6-5

CDR3: CASSYLRESPLHF
DNA: TGTGCCAGCAGTTACCTAAGGGAGTCACCCCTCCACTTT
J: TRBJ1-6
D: NA
size: NA
V: TRBV6-2/TRBV6-3

CDR3: CASSRQGAEKLFF
DNA: TGTGCCAGTAGTAGACAGGGGGCAGAAAAACTGTTTTTT
J: TRBJ1-4
D: TRBD1
size: few
V: TRBV19

CDR3: CASSERRDYGYTF
DNA: TGTGCCAGCAGTGAGCGGAGAGACTATGGCTACACCTTC
J: TRBJ1-2
D: NA
size: NA
V: TRBV6-2/TRBV6-3

CDR3: CASRGGGGSYNEQFF
DNA: TGTGCCAGCAGAGGGGGCGGTGGCTCCTACAATGAGCAGTTCTTC
J: TRBJ2-1
D: TRBD1
size: NA
V: TRBV5-8

CDR3: CASSQLSQPQETQYF
DNA: TGTGCCAGCAGCCAATTATCACAGCCCCAAGAGACCCAGTACTTC
J: TRBJ2-5
D: NA
size: NA
V: TRBV16

CDR3: CASSLRSGVSYGYTF
DNA: TGTGCCAGTAGCCTTAGAAGCGGTGTAAGCTATGGCTACACCTTC
J: TRBJ1-2
D: NA
size: NA
V: TRBV19

CDR3: CASSLTGSYNSPLHF
DNA: TGTGCCAGCAGCTTGACAGGGTCCTATAATTCACCCCTCCACTTT
J: TRBJ1-6
D: TRBD1
size: few
V: TRBV11-2

CDR3: CASSRSVVAGRETQYF
DNA: TGCGCCAGCAGCCGGTCGGTAGTAGCGGGGCGGGAGACCCAGTACTTC
J: TRBJ2-5
D: TRBD2
size: few
V: TRBV4-1

CDR3: CASSSEDRESYEQYF
DNA: TGTGCCAGCAGTTCAGAAGACAGGGAATCCTACGAGCAGTACTTC
J: TRBJ2-7
D: TRBD1
size: once
V: TRBV6-4

CDR3: CASSKDRGYEQYF
DNA: TGTGCCAGTAGTAAAGACAGGGGTTACGAGCAGTACTTC
J: TRBJ2-7
D: TRBD1
size: NA
V: TRBV19

CDR3: CASSEAISGGASYNEQFF
DNA: TGTGCCAGCAGTGAAGCAATTAGCGGGGGGGCTTCCTACAATGAGCAGTTCTTC
J: TRBJ2-1
D: TRBD2
size: NA
V: TRBV6-1

CDR3: CASSQNQQVIGRNEQFF
DNA: TGTGCCAGCAGCCAAAATCAACAGGTTATTGGTCGCAATGAGCAGTTCTTC
J: TRBJ2-1
D: NA
size: NA
V: TRBV14

CDR3: CASSQDLGANTEAFF
DNA: TGTGCCAGCAGCCAAGATCTGGGGGCGAACACTGAAGCTTTCTTT
J: TRBJ1-1
D: NA
size: NA
V: TRBV14

CDR3: CASRELFESNSPLHF
DNA: TGTGCCAGCAGGGAGTTATTCGAAAGTAATTCACCCCTCCACTTT
J: TRBJ1-6
D: NA
size: NA
V: TRBV2

CDR3: CSVDPGDSGYTF
DNA: TGCAGCGTTGATCCAGGGGATTCGGGCTACACCTTC
J: TRBJ1-2
D: NA
size: NA
V: TRBV29-1

CDR3: CASSSQNNYGYTF
DNA: TGTGCCAGCAGTTCACAAAATAACTATGGCTACACCTTC
J: TRBJ1-2
D: NA
size: NA
V: TRBV27

CDR3: CASTGQGREAFF
DNA: TGTGCCAGCACCGGACAGGGTAGAGAAGCTTTCTTT
J: TRBJ1-1
D: TRBD1
size: NA
V: TRBV2

CDR3: CASSLGLRQTISGYTF
DNA: TGTGCCAGCAGTCTGGGCCTTAGGCAGACCATTTCTGGCTACACCTTC
J: TRBJ1-2
D: NA
size: NA
V: TRBV7-9

CDR3: CASSSTGLAYGYTF
DNA: TGCGCCAGCAGCTCAACAGGGTTGGCCTATGGCTACACCTTC
J: TRBJ1-2
D: NA
size: NA
V: TRBV5-1

CDR3: CASSLISGTGELFF
DNA: TGTGCCAGCAGCTTGATTTCGGGAACCGGGGAGCTGTTTTTT
J: TRBJ2-2
D: NA
size: NA
V: TRBV5-4

CDR3: CASSQDLTGKSYTF
DNA: TGCGCCAGCAGCCAAGATTTGACAGGGAAAAGCTACACCTTC
J: TRBJ1-2
D: TRBD1
size: NA
V: TRBV4-3

CDR3: CASRRQGGYEQYF
DNA: TGTGCCAGCAGAAGACAGGGGGGCTACGAGCAGTACTTC
J: TRBJ2-7
D: TRBD1
size: NA
V: TRBV5-6

CDR3: CASSLSSGPFF
DNA: TGTGCCAGCAGCCTGAGTAGCGGTCCGTTCTTC
J: TRBJ2-1
D: NA
size: NA
V: TRBV11-3

CDR3: CASSSPLRGKPYYEQYF
DNA: TGTGCCAGCAGCTCTCCCTTAAGGGGAAAGCCTTACTACGAGCAGTACTTC
J: TRBJ2-7
D: NA
size: NA
V: TRBV9

CDR3: CAIEEPSGQPKPGDSNQPQHF
DNA: TGTGCCATCGAAGAACCCTCGGGACAGCCAAAACCGGGGGATAGCAATCAGCCCCAGCATTTT
J: TRBJ1-5
D: NA
size: medium-sized
V: TRBV21-1

CDR3: CASSIPGFIHEQFF
DNA: TGTGCCAGTAGTATTCCAGGGTTCATCCATGAGCAGTTCTTC
J: TRBJ2-1
D: NA
size: NA
V: TRBV19

CDR3: CASSLVGGGTDTQYF
DNA: TGTGCCAGCAGCTTAGTAGGGGGGGGCACAGATACGCAGTATTTT
J: TRBJ2-3
D: NA
size: once
V: TRBV7-2

CDR3: CASSLRQVTGEQFF
DNA: TGTGCCAGCAGCTTAAGACAGGTTACGGGTGAGCAGTTCTTC
J: TRBJ2-1
D: NA
size: NA
V: TRBV7-8

CDR3: CASSQSWASNQPQHF
DNA: TGTGCCAGCAGTCAATCTTGGGCTAGCAATCAGCCCCAGCATTTT
J: TRBJ1-5
D: NA
size: NA
V: TRBV6-5

CDR3: CASSLTGQLSGANVLTF
DNA: TGTGCCAGCAGCCTTACGGGACAGCTGTCTGGGGCCAACGTCCTGACTTTC
J: TRBJ2-6
D: TRBD1
size: once
V: TRBV3-1/TRBV3-2

CDR3: CAISQDRGFFPQHF
DNA: TGTGCCATCAGTCAGGACAGGGGGTTCTTTCCCCAGCATTTT
J: TRBJ1-5
D: TRBD1
size: once
V: TRBV10-3

CDR3: CAGSWGPGKLFF
DNA: TGTGCCGGCTCTTGGGGGCCGGGAAAACTGTTTTTT
J: TRBJ1-4
D: NA
size: NA
V: TRBV27

CDR3: CASSLDLTSGSYEQYF
DNA: TGTGCCAGCAGCTTAGATCTGACTAGCGGTTCCTACGAGCAGTACTTC
J: TRBJ2-7
D: TRBD2
size: NA
V: TRBV7-2

CDR3: CASSVQGDQPQHF
DNA: TGTGCCAGTAGTGTACAGGGCGATCAGCCCCAGCATTTT
J: TRBJ1-5
D: NA
size: few
V: TRBV19

CDR3: CASSPGMHYEQYF
DNA: TGTGCCAGCAGCCCCGGGATGCACTACGAGCAGTACTTC
J: TRBJ2-7
D: NA
size: NA
V: TRBV9

CDR3: CASTGTGGYEQYF
DNA: TGTGCCAGCACCGGGACAGGAGGGTACGAGCAGTACTTC
J: TRBJ2-7
D: TRBD1
size: NA
V: TRBV6-5

CDR3: CASSFGGPTSTDTQYF
DNA: TGTGCCAGCAGCTTCGGGGGGCCCACCTCCACAGATACGCAGTATTTT
J: TRBJ2-3
D: NA
size: NA
V: TRBV5-4

CDR3: CASSFAGTGGPTIYF
DNA: TGTGCCAGCAGCTTCGCCGGGACAGGGGGCCCAACCATATATTTT
J: TRBJ1-3
D: TRBD1
size: NA
V: TRBV5-6

CDR3: CASSLTGGSNQPQHF
DNA: TGTGCCAGCAGCTTGACAGGGGGAAGCAATCAGCCCCAGCATTTT
J: TRBJ1-5
D: TRBD1
size: NA
V: TRBV5-5

CDR3: CASSSTANTGELFF
DNA: TGTGCCAGCAGCTCAACAGCGAACACCGGGGAGCTGTTTTTT
J: TRBJ2-2
D: NA
size: NA
V: TRBV7-2

CDR3: CASSYGTSGGAKYEQYF
DNA: TGCGCCAGCAGCTACGGGACTAGCGGGGGGGCCAAATACGAGCAGTACTTC
J: TRBJ2-7
D: TRBD2
size: NA
V: TRBV5-1

CDR3: CASSRTTGGTNSPLHF
DNA: TGCGCCAGCAGTCGGACGACCGGGGGAACTAATTCACCCCTCCACTTT
J: TRBJ1-6
D: NA
size: NA
V: TRBV4-1

CDR3: CASSLYEGAYEQYF
DNA: TGTGCCAGCAGCCTATATGAGGGGGCCTACGAGCAGTACTTC
J: TRBJ2-7
D: NA
size: NA
V: TRBV6-5

CDR3: CASRAAGGPNNEQFF
DNA: TGCGCCAGCAGGGCAGCGGGGGGGCCAAACAATGAGCAGTTCTTC
J: TRBJ2-1
D: TRBD2
size: NA
V: TRBV5-1

CDR3: CASSWTSGAYEQYF
DNA: TGTGCCAGCAGTTGGACTAGCGGGGCCTACGAGCAGTACTTC
J: TRBJ2-7
D: TRBD2
size: NA
V: TRBV28

CDR3: CASSKGLAGTYEQYF
DNA: TGTGCCAGCAGTAAGGGTCTAGCGGGGACCTACGAGCAGTACTTC
J: TRBJ2-7
D: TRBD2
size: NA
V: TRBV27

CDR3: CASSYDPGRSYEQYF
DNA: TGTGCCAGCAGTTACGACCCCGGGAGGTCCTACGAGCAGTACTTC
J: TRBJ2-7
D: TRBD2
size: NA
V: TRBV6-5